The 22 T cell receptor beta chains below were found in one sample sequenced in a study of cytomegalovirus exposure and HLA in healthy donors listed by TCRdb under 2017. Library creation used the immunoSEQ multiplex PCR assay. A mixture of 60 forward primers for TCR Vbeta segments and 13 reverse primers for TCR Jbeta segments was used in the multiplex PCR. Imported from immuneACCESS, the table was reduced by TCRdb to in-frame sequences with V and J called. These copies leave out some clones; in studies compared against another copy, an unresolved V gene accounts for under half, and the cause of the remainder is not known. Recorded for this sample are approximately 200,000 clones; 79% of them occurred a single time. The biggest ten clones account for around 1.4% of the sample. Sequencing used PBMCs. The receptors shown here come from a girl aged 10 to 17 in good health and CMV-seropositive.

V is TRBV30 and J is TRBJ2-1; a weak D match, TRBD2 (6 bases). CDR1 is GTSNPN, CDR2 SVGIG, per germline (reference sequence). This CDR3 has 14 amino acids. Deletions cut 5 bases from V and 6 bases from J, with 17 bases between. CDR3 sequence: CAWATGTGFNEQFF. The CDR3 nucleotides read TGTGCCTGGGCCACCGGGACTGGATTCAATGAGCAGTTCTTC.

This chain joins TRBV12-2 and TRBJ1-1; TRBD1 was called by the table and not checked on the DNA. TRBV12-2 is assigned pseudogene status. The CDR3 consists of 16 residues. In nucleotides, the CDR3 is TGTGCAAGTCGCACAGGGGAAAGATGCATGAACACTGAAGCTTTCTTT. Protein: CASRTGERCMNTEAFF.

The J gene is TRBJ1-2, the V gene TRBV6-5; TRBD1 matches 9 bases. V gave up 5 bases and J gave up 2 bases; unmatched junction bases: 6. The germline gives CDR1 MNHEY, CDR2 SVGAGI. This CDR3 is 15 amino acids long. The chain's CDR3 is CASSPAGTGNYGYTF. The CDR3 DNA sequence: TGTGCCAGCAGTCCCGCCGGGACAGGGAACTATGGCTACACCTTC.

The rearrangement uses TRBV14 and TRBJ2-7, with D tentatively TRBD1 (5 bases). V was pared by 7 bases and J by 3 bases, with 10 bases between. This CDR3 has 12 residues. The germline V gene has CDR1 SGHDN and CDR2 FVKESK. DNA of the CDR3: TGTGCCAGCACCAATACAGGCTACGAGCAGTACTTC. It codes for CASTNTGYEQYF. Variable domain in full (rest from reference TRBV14 and TRBJ2-7): EAGVTQFPSHSVIEKGQTVTLRCDPISGHDNLYWYRRVMGKEIKFLLHFVKESKQDESGMPNNRFLAERTGGTYSTLKVQPAELEDSGVYFCASTNTGYEQYFGPGTRLTVT.

About this clone itself: Other DNA sequences in the sample encode the same CDR3. The chain employs TRBV9 and TRBJ2-7; D perhaps matches TRBD2 (5 bases). The CDR3 length is 13 residues. Trimming took off 0 bases at V and 2 bases at J, with 6 bases between the two ends. The V gene's germline CDR1 is SGDLS and CDR2 YYNGEE. Written as DNA, the CDR3 is TGTGCCAGCAGCGTAGCCGGGGCCTACGAGCAGTACTTC. Translated, it gives CASSVAGAYEQYF.

This clone was observed a few times. This chain connects TRBV7-9 to TRBJ2-5, with unresolved D. V dropped 6 bases and J dropped 2 bases, with 13 bases sitting between them. This CDR3 comprises 14 residues. CDR1 and CDR2 from the germline V gene are SEHNR and FQNEAQ (reference sequence). The CDR3 protein is CASSSGGAQETQYF. In DNA form, the CDR3 reads TGTGCCAGCAGTTCTGGCGGAGCTCAAGAGACCCAGTACTTC.

The gene calls are TRBV27 and TRBJ1-2, with D possibly matching TRBD1 (6 bases). There are 14 residues in the CDR3. Germline assignment: CDR1 MNHEY and CDR2 SMNVEV (reference sequence). V was cut by 7 bases and J by 4 bases, with 16 bases left in between. The CDR3 DNA reads as TGTGCCAGCACCCGAGGGGGGGCGGGCTATGGCTACACCTTC. It encodes CASTRGGAGYGYTF.

The chain recombines TRBV4-3 with TRBJ2-6, with a tentative D call TRBD1 (6 bases). The CDR3 is 18 residues long. Looked up from germline, CDR1 is LGHNA and CDR2 is YSLEER. V was pared by 1 base and J by 3 bases, with 16 bases between. The CDR3 coding sequence is TGCGCCAGCAGCCAAGTGCAGGGGACCTCAGGTGGGGCCAACGTCCTGACTTTC. This sequence encodes CASSQVQGTSGGANVLTF.

This chain uses TRBV2 with TRBJ2-1; D is ambiguous. Trimming shortened V by 10 bases and J by 0 bases, and 13 bases separated the two germline ends. The CDR3 totals 14 residues. Looked up from germline, CDR1 is SNHLY and CDR2 is FYNNEI. This chain's CDR3 is CATPVLVSYNEQFF. The CDR3 DNA is TGTGCCACCCCGGTTCTAGTCTCCTACAATGAGCAGTTCTTC.

The gene calls are TRBV10-3 and TRBJ2-2; 7 bases align to TRBD1. In germline, CDR1 is ENHRY, CDR2 SYGVKD. The CDR3 is 14 residues long. V was clipped by 11 bases and J by 0 bases; unmatched bases: 6. The CDR3 DNA is TGTGCCTCTAGACAGGGACCGAACACCGGGGAGCTGTTTTTT. It is translated as CASRQGPNTGELFF.

V usage is TRBV5-4 and J usage is TRBJ1-6, with a tentative D call TRBD1 (6 bases). The V end was cut by 3 bases, the J end by 8 bases, with 15 bases between. Germline V CDR1 and CDR2: SGHNT, YYREEE (reference sequence). The CDR3 consists of 15 residues. CDR3 sequence: CASSSKGQVHSPLHF. CDR3 nucleotide sequence: TGTGCCAGCAGCTCCAAGGGACAAGTTCATTCACCCCTCCACTTT. Filled out from reference TRBV5-4 and TRBJ1-6, the complete variable domain reads ETGVTQSPTHLIKTRGQQVTLRCSSQSGHNTVSWYQQALGQGPQFIFQYYREEENGRGNFPPRFSGLQFPNYSSELNVNALELDDSALYLCASSSKGQVHSPLHFGNGTRLTVT.

This chain joins TRBV9 and TRBJ2-3; 7 nucleotides line up with TRBD2. V lost 3 bases, J lost 0 bases, and 4 bases stayed unmatched. Germline CDR1 SGDLS, CDR2 YYNGEE. This CDR3 is built from 15 residues. CDR3 sequence (DNA): TGTGCCAGCAGCGCCTCGGGGGGAAGCACAGATACGCAGTATTTT. Its protein product is CASSASGGSTDTQYF.

This clone was observed a handful of times. CDR3 DNA sequence: TGTGCCAGCAGTTCTCACACAAGGGACAAGGGCACTGAAGCTTTCTTT. Its translation is CASSSHTRDKGTEAFF. This sequence joins TRBV27 and TRBJ1-1; weak D call: TRBD1 (6 bases). Trimming took 4 bases from V and 4 from J, leaving 19 bases between them. Germline CDR1 and CDR2: MNHEY and SMNVEV (reference sequence). The CDR3 is made up of 16 amino acids.

The sample holds a few counts of this clone. The V gene is TRBV6-5, the J gene TRBJ1-1, with a weak D call TRBD1 (6 bases). The CDR3 loop spans 14 amino acids. V lost 5 bases and J 1 base, leaving 11 bases between the germline ends. Germline V CDR1 and CDR2: MNHEY, SVGAGI. In nucleotides, the CDR3 is TGTGCCAGCAGTAGCAGACAGGAGAACACTGAAGCTTTCTTT. The encoded protein is CASSSRQENTEAFF.

The rearrangement links TRBV7-2 to TRBJ2-1, with 7 bases lining up with TRBD2. Germline V gene lookup returns CDR1 SGHTA and CDR2 FQGNSA. J gave up 5 bases and V 6 bases, and 10 bases lay outside the gene matches. This CDR3 spans 15 amino acids. CDR3 protein: CASRNLAAIHNEQFF. DNA for the CDR3: TGTGCCAGCAGAAATCTAGCGGCGATACACAATGAGCAGTTCTTC.

The V gene is TRBV6-5, the J gene TRBJ1-3; a possible D gene is TRBD1 (5 bases). CDR1 and CDR2 from the germline V gene are MNHEY and SVGAGI. The V end lost 4 bases, the J end lost 0 bases, and 13 bases lay between the germline ends. The CDR3 loop spans 16 amino acids. CDR3 in amino acids: CASSSDRPLSGNTIYF. CDR3 DNA sequence: TGTGCCAGCAGTTCCGACAGACCCCTCTCTGGAAACACCATATATTTT.

This clone came up a few times. J is TRBJ2-2 and V is TRBV4-3, with TRBD1 identical over 7 bases. Germline V lookup: CDR1 LGHNA, CDR2 YSLEER. V dropped 2 bases and J dropped 1; count of bases not matched to a gene: 4. The CDR3 totals 16 residues. The CDR3 DNA sequence: TGCGCCAGCAGCCAATTGACAGGGAAGAACACCGGGGAGCTGTTTTTT. Residues: CASSQLTGKNTGELFF.

The rearrangement joins TRBV18 to TRBJ2-2, with a tentative D call TRBD1 (5 bases). Between the trimmed V and J ends, which lost 4 bases and 1 base, there was a span of 7 bases. The CDR3 length is 14 residues. Germline CDR1 and CDR2: KGHSH and LQKENI. The CDR3 region is CASSRGQNTGELFF. The CDR3 nucleotides are TGTGCCAGCTCACGCGGACAGAACACCGGGGAGCTGTTTTTT.

V gene TRBV7-9 combines with J gene TRBJ2-3, with a possible D match to TRBD1 (5 bases). The CDR3 has 14 residues. Per the germline V gene, CDR1 is SEHNR and CDR2 is FQNEAQ (reference sequence). Trimming took off 1 base at V and 8 bases at J, with 13 bases between the two ends. The CDR3 DNA reads TGTGCCAGCAGCTTAGACTCGAATAGGGGTACGCAGTATTTT. Amino acid sequence: CASSLDSNRGTQYF.

This chain joins TRBV4-3 and TRBJ2-1; D gene ambiguous. Germline V lookup: CDR1 LGHNA, CDR2 YSLEER. With 1 base removed from V and 3 bases from J, the gap between germline ends came to 10 bases. The CDR3 sequence is 15 residues long. The CDR3 nucleotides read TGCGCCAGCAGCCAAGCGAGCCTACTCTACAATGAGCAGTTCTTC. Encoded protein: CASSQASLLYNEQFF.

The rearrangement uses TRBV2 and TRBJ2-7; a possible D gene is TRBD2 (5 bases). CDR1 and CDR2 (germline): SNHLY, FYNNEI. This CDR3 spans 12 amino acids. V gave up 7 bases and J gave up 4 bases, with 11 bases separating them. This CDR3 is CASKRDGYEQYF. The CDR3 nucleotides are TGTGCCAGCAAGAGGGATGGATACGAGCAGTACTTC.

J is TRBJ1-5 and V is TRBV7-2; D possibly corresponds to TRBD1 (6 bases). The CDR3 runs 13 residues. Per the germline V gene, CDR1 is SGHTA and CDR2 is FQGNSA. Trimming stripped 5 bases from V and 4 bases from J, with 9 bases between. CDR3 nucleotide sequence: TGTGCCAGCAGCCAACAGGGTAATCAGCCCCAGCATTTT. Residues: CASSQQGNQPQHF.